The sample holds a few counts of the clone carrying this T cell receptor beta chain. Authors' processing steps: For nucleated cells, counts were estimated from reference gene primer amplification. The method was immunoSEQ multiplex PCR; TCRdb's version includes in-frame clones alone and lacks a portion of them. V and J calls and clone size are given by that table; D and trimming were obtained from the DNA. The repertoire has 120,000 to 150,000 clones, approximately 80% of them found once; the top ten carry around 6.7%. The CDR3 loop spans 14 amino acids. V was cut by 6 bases and J by 4 bases, with 15 bases left in between. Germline-derived CDR1 and CDR2 are SNHLY and FYNNEI. This specimen comes from a study of blood T cell repertoires in COVID-19. For the study at large: Samples representing acute and convalescent COVID-19 were sourced from the United States, Italy and Spain. T cells, B-cell-depleted T cells, or PBMCs provided the cDNA or gDNA that served as material.

The chain has TRBV2 and TRBJ1-2; perhaps TRBD1 as D (6 bases). This receptor was obtained from a woman between 45 and 60 years old in a cohort sampled during active or convalescent COVID-19. The material sequenced was peripheral blood. The CDR3 sequence is CASRGAPPSYGYTF. CDR3 coding DNA: TGTGCCAGCAGGGGGGCCCCCCCTAGCTATGGCTACACCTTC.